This T cell receptor beta chain was sequenced during a study of neurological immune-mediated disorders. This clonotype was recorded at least ten times. The target antigen is unknown. Synthesis of cDNA was carried out by template-switch 5'RACE. The reaction used 10-nucleotide random UMIs. TCRdb recomputed calls from the 5' RACE reads with MiXCR, one row per CDR3 protein. The repertoire holds under 85,000 distinct CDR3 sequences, with around 5% as singletons. The unsorted libraries were made from 2 million PBMCs kept at -80 C. Broader study findings: When grouped phylogenetically, the repertoires of 18 of the 34 multiple sclerosis patients fell together in one related-CDR3 cluster, which is a possible signature. Clinical features showed no association with the multiple sclerosis repertoire cluster, and MRI features showed none either.

Sequenced input: PBMCs. This sequence was found in a human donor with multiple sclerosis. The donor label of this sample is uncertain.

The CDR3 nucleotides read TGTGCCAGCAGCTTAGATTACTACAGGGTGAGGCAGCCCCAGCATTTT. Its protein product is CASSLDYYRVRQPQHF. The genes are TRBV7-8 and TRBJ1-5; the D gene is possibly TRBD1 (6 bases). Germline V lookup: CDR1 SGHVS, CDR2 FQNEAQ. V was trimmed by 1 base and J by 7 bases, leaving 17 bases between them. The CDR3 totals 16 residues.